The clone carrying this TCR beta chain has just one count. This sample stems from a study of blood T cell repertoires in COVID-19. The length of the CDR3 is 16 residues. Germline-derived CDR1 and CDR2 are SGHTA and FQGTGA. The ends were cut back, 2 bases at V and 0 bases at J, with 12 bases in the middle. Produced via immunoSEQ multiplex PCR; TCRdb's table is partial and in-frame only. Of fewer than 250,000 clones in the sample, around 85% are singletons; the top ten hold 3.8%. Sequenced input: PBMCs or T cells enriched from blood (not recorded which). This clonotype was obtained from a woman in her thirties or forties with acute COVID-19. V usage is TRBV7-3 and J usage is TRBJ2-3; possibly TRBD1 for D (6 bases). In DNA, the CDR3 is TGTGCCAGCAGCTTATTACCGGGACAAAGCACAGATACGCAGTATTTT. Encoded protein: CASSLLPGQSTDTQYF. Looking up the rest from reference TRBV7-3 and TRBJ2-3 gives the full variable domain: GAGVSQTPSNKVTEKGKYVELRCDPISGHTALYWYRQSLGQGPEFLIYFQGTGAADDSGLPNDRFFAVRPEGSVSTLKIQRTERGDSAVYLCASSLLPGQSTDTQYFGPGTRLTVL.